These 14 T cell receptor beta chains share one sample of origin, sequenced in a study of STAT3 mutations in large granular lymphocyte leukemia. Study conclusions and caveats: In T-cell large granular lymphocyte leukemia, about half of patients showed multiple immunodominant subclonotypes.

Assay: immunoSEQ multiplex PCR; the TCRdb copy retains only in-frame clones and omits some. The table has approximately 5,400 clones, 46% seen once. Their specific antigens are unknown. Source material: peripheral blood mononuclear cells. All receptors come from a woman in her 70s with T-cell large granular lymphocyte leukemia. Some clones in this sample may be carry-over from other donors' samples.

The chain couples TRBV18 to TRBJ1-2, with 9 nucleotides matching TRBD1. V was pared by 1 base and J by 8 bases, with 8 bases of the junction left unmatched. This CDR3 spans 15 amino acids. Germline V gives CDR1 KGHSH, CDR2 LQKENI. The CDR3 nucleotides read TGTGCCAGCTCACCACAGGGACAGGGCTTATGGGGCTACACCTTC. Its protein is CASSPQGQGLWGYTF.

The V gene is TRBV7-9, the J gene TRBJ1-5; D uncertain. The germline V gene encodes CDR1 SEHNR and CDR2 FQNEAQ (reference sequence). CDR3 size: 13 residues. The V gene lost 3 bases and the J gene lost 3 bases, with 6 bases spanning the gap. CDR3 in amino acids: CASSLGNNQPQHF. DNA of the CDR3: TGTGCCAGCAGCTTGGGTAACAATCAGCCCCAGCATTTT.

V usage is TRBV6-5 and J usage is TRBJ2-7; D unresolved. Germline V gene data show CDR1 as MNHEY and CDR2 as SVGAGI. The CDR3 consists of 15 residues. The V end lost 0 bases, the J end lost 6 bases, and 15 bases lay between the germline ends. The CDR3 loop reads CASSYSEHPVREQYF. The CDR3, as DNA: TGTGCCAGCAGTTACTCGGAACACCCCGTCCGCGAGCAGTACTTC.

This clone occurred a few times. This rearrangement joins TRBV5-6 to TRBJ1-1; possibly TRBD1 for D (5 bases). The CDR3 is 12 residues long. CDR1 SGHDT and CDR2 YYEEEE come from the germline V gene. Trimming removed 4 bases at V and 7 bases at J, with 11 bases between. The CDR3 nucleotides are TGTGCCAGCAGCGGGGGACGGGATGAAGCTTTCTTT. Translation gives CASSGGRDEAFF.

The chain couples TRBV6-6 to TRBJ1-1; 8 bases agree with TRBD1. V trimming: 7 bases; J trimming: 8 bases; junction bases outside the gene matches: 9. This CDR3 comprises 13 residues. Germline CDR1 MNHNY, CDR2 SVGAGI (reference sequence). The CDR3 is CASKATGQAEAFF. The CDR3 nucleotides read TGTGCCAGCAAGGCGACGGGACAGGCAGAAGCTTTCTTT.

This clone showed up just a few times. The V call is TRBV6-5, the J call TRBJ1-5; D is undetermined. Germline assignment: CDR1 MNHEY and CDR2 SVGAGI. CDR3 length equals 13 residues. The V end was cut by 5 bases, the J end by 4 bases, with 9 bases between. CDR3 protein: CASSEDVNQPQHF. CDR3 bases: TGTGCCAGCAGTGAGGACGTTAATCAGCCCCAGCATTTT.

The chain recombines TRBV6-9 with TRBJ2-5; D might be TRBD1 or TRBD2, each matching 5 bases. Germline-derived CDR1 and CDR2 are MNHGY and SVAAGI. There are 14 residues in the CDR3. Trimming stripped 3 bases from V and 1 base from J, with 9 bases between. The CDR3 reads CASSYFGGQETQYF. CDR3 coding DNA: TGTGCCAGCAGTTACTTTGGGGGCCAAGAGACCCAGTACTTC.

The rearrangement links TRBV30 to TRBJ2-3, with D uncertain. CDR1 is GTSNPN and CDR2 is SVGIG in the germline V gene (reference sequence). This CDR3 spans 13 amino acids. Trimming stripped 3 bases from V and 0 bases from J, with 7 bases between. The CDR3 bases are TGTGCCTGGAGGGCGGTTAGCACAGATACGCAGTATTTT. It encodes CAWRAVSTDTQYF.

The CDR3 bases are TGTGCCAGTAGTGCACCGGGGTATGGCTACACCTTC. Its translation: CASSAPGYGYTF. This sequence joins TRBV19 and TRBJ1-2; D gene ambiguous. This CDR3 is built from 12 residues. Germline CDR1 LNHDA, CDR2 SQIVND (reference sequence). V lost 5 bases and J 5 bases, leaving 9 bases between the germline ends.

The J gene is TRBJ1-2, the V gene TRBV18; 7 bases are a match to TRBD1. The CDR3 sequence is 16 residues long. Germline CDR1 KGHSH, CDR2 LQKENI. V lost 4 bases, J lost 4 bases, and 12 bases stayed unmatched. CDR3 sequence reads: CASSLRSAGGVYGYTF. The CDR3 nucleotides read TGTGCCAGCTCACTACGATCAGCAGGGGGGGTCTATGGCTACACCTTC.

A few counts support this clone. The chain joins TRBV6-1 to TRBJ2-5; 9 nucleotides align to TRBD2. Germline trimming cut 5 bases from V and 9 bases from J; bases unmatched to any gene: 13. Germline V CDR1 and CDR2: MNHNS, SASEGT. This CDR3 is 15 amino acids long. The CDR3 reads CASSSEAGGNMAQYF. The CDR3 DNA reads TGTGCCAGCAGTTCCGAAGCGGGAGGAAACATGGCCCAGTACTTC.

In its sample, this clone was seen a few times. This chain joins TRBV5-4 and TRBJ1-4; 7 nucleotides line up with TRBD1. This CDR3 contains 16 residues. Germline CDR1 and CDR2: SGHNT and YYREEE (reference sequence). V trimming: 4 bases; J trimming: 4 bases; junction bases outside the gene matches: 10. The CDR3 coding sequence is TGTGCCAGCAGCCCGCGAAAATCAGGGGGTAATGAAAAACTGTTTTTT. Translating it yields CASSPRKSGGNEKLFF.

The chain joins TRBV29-1 to TRBJ2-3, with TRBD2 as a possible D gene (6 bases). The V end was cut by 6 bases, the J end by 0 bases, with 13 bases between. The CDR3 length is 14 residues. Germline loops: CDR1 SQVTM, CDR2 ANQGSEA. CDR3 sequence: CSVQKAGSTDTQYF. The CDR3 coding sequence is TGCAGCGTCCAAAAGGCGGGGAGCACAGATACGCAGTATTTT.

This clone was observed a handful of times. The chain is built from TRBV5-4 and TRBJ1-2; D possibly corresponds to TRBD1 (5 bases). The CDR3 runs 15 residues. Germline V lookup: CDR1 SGHNT, CDR2 YYREEE (reference sequence). Trimming removed 4 bases from V and 8 bases from J, with 21 bases in between. CDR3 DNA: TGTGCCAGCAGCCGGGACTCTGGGGCCGTCGAAGGCTACACCTTC. It encodes CASSRDSGAVEGYTF.